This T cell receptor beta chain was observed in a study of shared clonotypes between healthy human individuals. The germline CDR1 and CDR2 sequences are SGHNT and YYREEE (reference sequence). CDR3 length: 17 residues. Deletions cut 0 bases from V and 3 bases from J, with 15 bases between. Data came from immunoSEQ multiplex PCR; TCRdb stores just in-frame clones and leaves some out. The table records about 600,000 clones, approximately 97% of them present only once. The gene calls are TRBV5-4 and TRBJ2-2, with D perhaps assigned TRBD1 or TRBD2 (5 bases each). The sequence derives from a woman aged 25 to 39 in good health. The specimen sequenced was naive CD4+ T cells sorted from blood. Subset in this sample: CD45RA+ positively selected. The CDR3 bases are TGTGCCAGCAGCTTGGATTGGGCAGGGACGTACACCGGGGAGCTGTTTTTT. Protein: CASSLDWAGTYTGELFF.